These 24 T cell receptor beta chains came from one sample sequenced in a study of T-cell memory formation after mild COVID-19. TCRdb independently ran MiXCR on the 5' RACE reads; one entry per CDR3 protein. The sample includes 150,000 to 200,000 distinct CDR3 sequences, around 10% of them seen just once. What was sequenced was PBMCs or a T cell subset sorted from them (not recorded which). Receptors originate from a man between 18 and 35 years old who had mild COVID-19 (a few samples of this study predate the infection). Cell type and time point are not known.

The chain employs TRBV5-1 and TRBJ1-6; 7 bases map to TRBD1. The CDR3 loop spans 14 amino acids. V was clipped by 3 bases and J by 14 bases; unmatched bases: 11. Germline CDR1 and CDR2: SGHRS and YFSETQ. CDR3 region: CASSSGQLYPALHF. DNA of the CDR3: TGCGCCAGCAGCTCGGGACAGCTTTATCCGGCCCTCCACTTT.

This chain joins TRBV2 and TRBJ1-2; D is undetermined. Trimming stripped 1 base from V and 5 bases from J, with 8 bases between. In germline, CDR1 is SNHLY, CDR2 FYNNEI. CDR3 length equals 13 residues. The DNA of the CDR3 is TGTGCCAGCAGTGAAGGGCCACAATATGGCTACACCTTC. It specifies CASSEGPQYGYTF.

This clonotype was counted at least ten times. This chain connects TRBV6-2 or TRBV6-3 to TRBJ2-1, with 11 nucleotides matching TRBD2. This CDR3 comprises 16 residues. With 5 bases clipped from V and 2 bases from J, the junction kept 5 bases outside the gene matches. The germline V gene encodes CDR1 MNHEY and CDR2 SVGEGT. CDR3 amino acids: CASSPLAGETYNEQFF. CDR3 coding DNA: TGTGCCAGCAGTCCACTAGCGGGGGAAACCTACAATGAGCAGTTCTTC.

In this sample, this clonotype turned up many times. V usage is TRBV12-3 or TRBV12-4 and J usage is TRBJ2-3; possible D gene TRBD1, 5 bases. There are 14 residues in the CDR3. CDR3 amino acids: CANGHVGITDTQYF. CDR3 in DNA: TGTGCTAATGGACATGTGGGGATCACAGATACGCAGTATTTT.

J is TRBJ2-7 and V is TRBV12-3 or TRBV12-4; D gene ambiguous. The CDR3 sequence is 13 residues long. Trimming removed 6 bases from V and 0 bases from J, with 9 bases in between. The CDR3 loop reads CASRPAASYEQYF. Written as DNA, the CDR3 is TGTGCCAGCAGGCCGGCTGCCTCCTACGAGCAGTACTTC.

In its sample, this clonotype was seen many times. The rearrangement links TRBV5-1 to TRBJ2-6; weak D call: TRBD1 (6 bases). Deletions cut 1 base from V and 0 bases from J, with 14 bases between. The CDR3 length is 18 residues. Looked up from germline, CDR1 is SGHRS and CDR2 is YFSETQ. The CDR3 region has the DNA TGCGCCAGCAGCTTGTATCTGACAGGAGGCTCTGGGGCCAACGTCCTGACTTTC. This encodes CASSLYLTGGSGANVLTF. Full variable domain (remainder filled in from reference TRBV5-1 and TRBJ2-6): KAGVTQTPRYLIKTRGQQVTLSCSPISGHRSVSWYQQTPGQGLQFLFEYFSETQRNKGNFPGRFSGRQFSNSRSEMNVSTLELGDSALYLCASSLYLTGGSGANVLTFGAGSRLTVL.

This clonotype was recorded many times. The chain carries TRBV7-2 and TRBJ2-1; tentatively, D is TRBD1 or TRBD2 (6 bases each). Germline V gene sequence: CDR1 SGHTA, CDR2 FQGNSA. This CDR3 contains 13 residues. Trimming cost V 5 bases and J 9 bases, with 14 bases left between them. The CDR3 DNA reads as TGTGCCAGCAGCGACTGGACAGCGGGTGAGCAGTTCTTC. The encoded protein is CASSDWTAGEQFF.

This clonotype has a handful of counts. V is TRBV10-3 and J is TRBJ1-6; TRBD1 matches at 9 bases. The V gene end was trimmed by 8 bases and the J gene end by 8 bases; junction bases not matched to a gene: 10. Germline V gene data show CDR1 as ENHRY and CDR2 as SYGVKD. CDR3 length equals 15 residues. CDR3 in amino acids: CAIAGGTGRHSPLHF. CDR3 DNA: TGTGCCATCGCGGGGGGGACAGGGAGGCATTCACCCCTCCACTTT.

This clonotype came up many times. The CDR3: CASSPRTSGGEPQETQYF. CDR3 coding DNA: TGTGCCAGCAGCCCGCGGACTAGCGGGGGAGAGCCCCAAGAGACCCAGTACTTC. The chain recombines TRBV6-9 with TRBJ2-5; the match to TRBD2 covers 13 bases. CDR1 MNHGY and CDR2 SVAAGI come from the germline V gene. V lost 6 bases to trimming and J lost 1 base; unmatched junction nucleotides: 11. The CDR3 runs to 18 residues.

The V and J genes are TRBV5-1 and TRBJ1-1; D may be TRBD1 (5 bases). Per the germline V gene, CDR1 is SGHRS and CDR2 is YFSETQ. Deletions cut 0 bases from V and 9 bases from J, with 15 bases between. This CDR3 has 14 amino acids. This CDR3 reads CASSLDTVGLQAFF. The CDR3 DNA sequence: TGCGCCAGCAGCTTGGATACCGTGGGGCTCCAAGCTTTCTTT.

This clonotype was counted between two and nine times. V gene TRBV20-1 combines with J gene TRBJ1-1; D is unresolved. The CDR3 sequence is 11 residues long. Germline V CDR1 and CDR2: DFQATT, SNEGSKA (reference sequence). V was cut by 6 bases and J by 6 bases, with 11 bases left in between. The CDR3 loop is CSAAVGSEAFF. In nucleotides, the CDR3 is TGCAGTGCGGCCGTCGGGTCTGAAGCTTTCTTT.

This clonotype turned up a few times. The DNA of the CDR3 is TGTGCCAGCAGCTTTCATTATGAGCAGTTCTTC. Its protein product is CASSFHYEQFF. The rearrangement uses TRBV7-9 and TRBJ2-1; D ambiguous. The CDR3 spans 11 residues. Germline values: CDR1 SEHNR, CDR2 FQNEAQ (reference sequence). V lost 3 bases and J 8 bases, leaving 5 bases between the germline ends.

This clonotype was recorded a few times. The gene calls are TRBV9 and TRBJ2-5; unclear D gene. The CDR3 spans 14 residues. The germline CDR1 and CDR2 sequences are SGDLS and YYNGEE. V was shortened by 2 bases and J by 0 bases, with 8 bases between the two germline ends. The CDR3 protein is CASSVSSNQETQYF. DNA for the CDR3: TGTGCCAGCAGCGTCTCCAGCAACCAAGAGACCCAGTACTTC. Based on the CDR3 plus reference TRBV9 and TRBJ2-5, the full variable domain is DSGVTQTPKHLITATGQRVTLRCSPRSGDLSVYWYQQSLDQGLQFLIQYYNGEERAKGNILERFSAQQFPDLHSELNLSSLELGDSALYFCASSVSSNQETQYFGPGTRLLVL.

This clonotype was seen more than once but under ten times. V is TRBV5-1 and J is TRBJ2-7, with a tentative D call TRBD1 (6 bases). Trimming took 4 bases from V and 2 from J, leaving 19 bases between them. CDR1 is SGHRS, CDR2 YFSETQ, per germline. The CDR3 spans 16 residues. The CDR3 coding sequence is TGCGCCAGCAGCGAGGGGACAACCGGGGCCGCCTACGAGCAGTACTTC. This gives the protein CASSEGTTGAAYEQYF.

This clonotype was counted many times. The rearrangement joins TRBV7-2 to TRBJ1-5, with a tentative D call TRBD1 (5 bases). Germline values: CDR1 SGHTA, CDR2 FQGNSA. V lost 1 base and J lost 2, with 9 bases in between. This CDR3 has 15 amino acids. This CDR3 is CASSLDGGGNQPQHF. The DNA of the CDR3 is TGTGCCAGCAGCTTAGACGGGGGTGGCAATCAGCCCCAGCATTTT.

The rearrangement joins TRBV3-1 to TRBJ1-2; a possible D gene is TRBD1 (6 bases). The CDR3 spans 14 residues. Germline loops: CDR1 LGHDT, CDR2 YNNKEL (reference sequence). Between the trimmed V and J ends, which lost 0 bases and 8 bases, there was a span of 13 bases. CDR3 region: CASSQDQGHNGYTF. The DNA for the CDR3 is TGTGCCAGCAGCCAAGACCAGGGACACAACGGCTACACCTTC.

V is TRBV2 and J is TRBJ1-2; a possible D gene is TRBD1 (5 bases). This CDR3 has 11 residues. The V end was cut by 7 bases, the J end by 5 bases, with 8 bases between. From germline, CDR1 is SNHLY and CDR2 FYNNEI. Here the CDR3 reads CASTRQYGYTF. CDR3 nucleotides: TGTGCCAGCACCAGACAGTATGGCTACACCTTC.

This chain uses TRBV2 with TRBJ2-1; D assignment may be TRBD1 or TRBD2 (6 bases each). The germline V gene encodes CDR1 SNHLY and CDR2 FYNNEI. The CDR3 runs to 17 residues. Between the trimmed V and J ends, which lost 7 bases and 7 bases, there was a span of 26 bases. The CDR3 region has the DNA TGTGCCAGCAAAACTCTGCAGGGGACCGGCGGGAAGAATGAGCAGTTCTTC. Residues: CASKTLQGTGGKNEQFF.

This clonotype was detected ten times or more. This chain joins TRBV20-1 and TRBJ2-5, with TRBD1 as a possible D gene (7 bases). The CDR3 spans 15 residues. V lost 0 bases and J lost 5, with 16 bases in between. Germline V lookup: CDR1 DFQATT, CDR2 SNEGSKA (reference sequence). Written as DNA, the CDR3 is TGCAGTGCTAGAGATCTCAGGGGGGTAGGGGAGACCCAGTACTTC. This gives the protein CSARDLRGVGETQYF.

This clonotype was seen a handful of times. The CDR3 sequence is CASSYSIAGYSYNEQFF. CDR3 nucleotide sequence: TGTGCCAGCAGTTACTCGATAGCGGGGTATTCCTACAATGAGCAGTTCTTC. This chain links TRBV6-2 or TRBV6-3 with TRBJ2-1; TRBD2 matches 8 bases. The germline CDR1 and CDR2 sequences are MNHEY and SVGEGT. The V segment lost 0 bases and the J segment 1 base; nucleotides outside the gene matches: 5. This CDR3 contains 17 residues.

This chain connects TRBV7-2 to TRBJ1-4; D gene ambiguous. This CDR3 region has 16 residues. With 0 bases removed from V and 4 bases from J, the gap between germline ends came to 12 bases. Germline lookup yields CDR1 SGHTA and CDR2 FQGNSA. The CDR3 sequence: CASSLAGSGYNEKLFF. CDR3 sequence (DNA): TGTGCCAGCAGCTTAGCGGGGTCAGGATATAATGAAAAACTGTTTTTT.

This clonotype was recorded a few times. CDR3 in amino acids: CSPSGPGDTQYF. CDR3 bases: TGCAGCCCGTCGGGACCGGGAGATACGCAGTATTTT. V gene TRBV20-1 combines with J gene TRBJ2-3; D may match TRBD1 or TRBD2 (5 bases each). The germline V gene encodes CDR1 DFQATT and CDR2 SNEGSKA (reference sequence). The CDR3 loop spans 12 amino acids.

This clonotype was recorded at least ten times. This chain uses TRBV6-2 or TRBV6-3 with TRBJ2-1; no clear D. Trimming removed 7 bases at V and 0 bases at J, with 4 bases between. The germline gives CDR1 MNHEY, CDR2 SVGEGT. CDR3 length equals 12 residues. CDR3 DNA: TGTGCCAGCAAGAGCTCCTACAATGAGCAGTTCTTC. Translating gives CASKSSYNEQFF.

This clonotype was recorded many times. The gene calls are TRBV4-1 and TRBJ1-2; D not resolved. V lost 2 bases and J lost 10, with 23 bases in between. The CDR3 consists of 16 residues. Germline CDR1 is MGHRA and CDR2 is YSYEKL. CDR3 residues: CASSQRSRGGREDYTF. The CDR3 coding sequence is TGCGCCAGCAGCCAACGGAGTCGTGGCGGTAGGGAGGACTACACCTTC.